This is a list of T cell receptor beta chains from one sample in a study of identical twins. Using its own MiXCR run on the 5' RACE reads, TCRdb lists one record per CDR3 protein. The sample shows hundreds of thousands of distinct CDR3 sequences, 8.6% of them seen only once. Separately, the same data were catalogued under a study of yellow fever vaccine responses in identical twins.

Input material: PBMCs. All receptors come from a woman younger than 30 in good health. Both conserved end residues are part of each CDR3. Each record gives: J gene, V gene, CDR3 protein.

J: TRBJ2-2; V: TRBV5-1; CDR3: CASSFPTSGGAYAGELFF
J: TRBJ2-2; V: TRBV19; CDR3: CASSIGPGTGGGTGELFF
J: TRBJ2-2; V: TRBV5-1; CDR3: CASSPSQGAAGELFF
J: TRBJ1-4; V: TRBV12-3/TRBV12-4; CDR3: CASRTSPNEKLFF
J: TRBJ2-3; V: TRBV28; CDR3: CASCGSLTDTQYF
J: TRBJ2-5; V: TRBV12-3/TRBV12-4; CDR3: CASSLTTGTWETQYF
J: TRBJ2-1; V: TRBV25-1; CDR3: CASSEFYNEQFF
J: TRBJ2-3; V: TRBV12-3/TRBV12-4; CDR3: CASSWLLAGGYRTDTQYF
J: TRBJ2-5; V: TRBV14; CDR3: CASSQLYQGETQYF
J: TRBJ2-2; V: TRBV12-3/TRBV12-4; CDR3: CASSDRQGGTGELFF
J: TRBJ1-5; V: TRBV2; CDR3: CASTEDRDQPQHF
J: TRBJ2-7; V: TRBV28; CDR3: CASSSPDRAAYEQYF
J: TRBJ2-2; V: TRBV5-1; CDR3: CASSIAGANTGELFF
J: TRBJ1-2; V: TRBV7-2; CDR3: CASSLGPGGEYGYTF
J: TRBJ2-5; V: TRBV6-2/TRBV6-3; CDR3: CASRLGSSGTYQETQYF
J: TRBJ2-2; V: TRBV5-1; CDR3: CASRPGLSANTGELFF
J: TRBJ2-2; V: TRBV5-8; CDR3: CASSLYDKGPGELFF
J: TRBJ2-1; V: TRBV4-3; CDR3: CASSQDPREGWQFF
J: TRBJ1-5; V: TRBV6-2/TRBV6-3; CDR3: CASSRDRQHSGNQPQHF
J: TRBJ2-7; V: TRBV21-1; CDR3: CASSKVILYEQYF
J: TRBJ2-1; V: TRBV10-3; CDR3: CAISAGLGGQEQFF
J: TRBJ2-7; V: TRBV5-5; CDR3: CASRELLLFSYEQYF
J: TRBJ2-4; V: TRBV27; CDR3: CASSLWGPAGGKNIQYF
J: TRBJ2-5; V: TRBV5-1; CDR3: CASSLRAGVGETQYF
J: TRBJ2-5; V: TRBV20-1; CDR3: CSARLEEAQYF
J: TRBJ2-6; V: TRBV11-2; CDR3: CASSLEGGTISGANVLTF
J: TRBJ2-7; V: TRBV7-2; CDR3: CASSTGQGYEQYF
J: TRBJ2-2; V: TRBV2; CDR3: CATILQNTGELFF
J: TRBJ2-2; V: TRBV5-1; CDR3: CATRILPPSGVSNTGELFF
J: TRBJ2-7; V: TRBV28; CDR3: CASSLSSARQGMSSYEQYF
J: TRBJ2-7; V: TRBV2; CDR3: CASSGGLAGESYSYEQYF
J: TRBJ2-1; V: TRBV7-9; CDR3: CASRPGAPSYNEQFF
J: TRBJ2-3; V: TRBV5-1; CDR3: CASSLETFTDTQYF
J: TRBJ2-1; V: TRBV24-1; CDR3: CATSDHPRTSYNEQFF
J: TRBJ2-5; V: TRBV3-1; CDR3: CASSHHRTSGQETQYF
J: TRBJ1-4; V: TRBV3-1; CDR3: CASSQDWDRMNEKLFF
J: TRBJ2-5; V: TRBV27; CDR3: CASSPYPWAETQYF
J: TRBJ2-2; V: TRBV4-3; CDR3: CASSQERTGELFF
J: TRBJ2-1; V: TRBV7-3; CDR3: CASSSRRGVKWNEQFF
J: TRBJ1-1; V: TRBV25-1; CDR3: CASSEYGGNTEAFF
J: TRBJ2-1; V: TRBV7-9; CDR3: CASSTWTSGRYNEQFF
J: TRBJ2-1; V: TRBV20-1; CDR3: CSASRGGPNEQFF
J: TRBJ2-3; V: TRBV5-1; CDR3: CATKPRQGATDTQYF